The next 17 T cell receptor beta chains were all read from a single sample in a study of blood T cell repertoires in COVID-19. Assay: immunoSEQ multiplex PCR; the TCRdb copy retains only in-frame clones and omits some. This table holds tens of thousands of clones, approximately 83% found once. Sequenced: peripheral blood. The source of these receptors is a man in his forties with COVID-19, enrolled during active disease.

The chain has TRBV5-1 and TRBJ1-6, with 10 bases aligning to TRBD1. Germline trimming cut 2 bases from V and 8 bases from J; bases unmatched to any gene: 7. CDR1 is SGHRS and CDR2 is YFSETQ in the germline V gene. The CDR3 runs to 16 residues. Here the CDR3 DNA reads TGCGCCAGCAGCTTTCAGACAGGGGGCTTGGATTCACCCCTCCACTTT. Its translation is CASSFQTGGLDSPLHF.

The chain's CDR3 is CASSVQGGNTEAFF. In DNA form, the CDR3 reads TGTGCCAGCAGCGTACAGGGGGGGAACACTGAAGCTTTCTTT. The V call is TRBV9, the J call TRBJ1-1; TRBD1 aligns across 7 bases. Germline CDR1 reads SGDLS; CDR2 reads YYNGEE. There are 14 residues in the CDR3. J was trimmed by 1 base and V by 1 base; bases with no gene match: 1.

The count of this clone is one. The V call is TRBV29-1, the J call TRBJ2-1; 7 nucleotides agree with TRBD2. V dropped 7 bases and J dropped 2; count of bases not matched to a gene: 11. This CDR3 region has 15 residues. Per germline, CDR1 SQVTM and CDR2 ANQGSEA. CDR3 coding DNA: TGCAGCGCCCAGCTATTAGCGGGTACCTACAATGAGCAGTTCTTC. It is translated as CSAQLLAGTYNEQFF.

The CDR3 sequence: CASPPEPYRGGQYF. The DNA of the CDR3 is TGTGCCAGCCCCCCCGAGCCGTACAGGGGAGGGCAGTACTTC. The rearrangement uses TRBV6-5 and TRBJ2-7; the D gene is possibly TRBD1 (7 bases). CDR1 and CDR2 (germline): MNHEY, SVGAGI. Trimming took off 8 bases at V and 9 bases at J, with 23 bases between the two ends. This CDR3 spans 14 amino acids.

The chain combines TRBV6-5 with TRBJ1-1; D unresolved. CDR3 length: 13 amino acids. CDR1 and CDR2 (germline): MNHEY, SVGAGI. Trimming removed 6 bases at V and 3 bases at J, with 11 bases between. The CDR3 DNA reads TGTGCCAGCAGCCTGGGCATCTACACTGAAGCTTTCTTT. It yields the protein CASSLGIYTEAFF.

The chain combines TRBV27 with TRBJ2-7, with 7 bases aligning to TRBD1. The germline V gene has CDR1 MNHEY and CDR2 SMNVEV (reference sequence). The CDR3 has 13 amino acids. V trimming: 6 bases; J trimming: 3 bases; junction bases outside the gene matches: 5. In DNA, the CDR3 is TGTGCCAGCAGGCCGGGACAGATCTACGAGCAGTACTTC. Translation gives CASRPGQIYEQYF.

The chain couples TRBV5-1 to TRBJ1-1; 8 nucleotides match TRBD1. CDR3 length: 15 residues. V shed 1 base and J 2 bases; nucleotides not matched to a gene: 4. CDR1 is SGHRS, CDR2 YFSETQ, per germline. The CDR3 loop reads CASSLTGQENTEAFF. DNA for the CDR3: TGCGCCAGCAGCTTGACGGGACAGGAAAACACTGAAGCTTTCTTT.

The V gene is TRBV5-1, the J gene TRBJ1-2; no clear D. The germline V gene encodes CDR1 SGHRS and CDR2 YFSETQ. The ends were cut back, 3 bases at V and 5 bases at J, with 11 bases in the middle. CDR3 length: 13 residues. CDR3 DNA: TGCGCCAGCAGCTCGGGAGAACGGTATGGCTACACCTTC. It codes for CASSSGERYGYTF. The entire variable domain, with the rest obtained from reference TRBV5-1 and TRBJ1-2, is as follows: KAGVTQTPRYLIKTRGQQVTLSCSPISGHRSVSWYQQTPGQGLQFLFEYFSETQRNKGNFPGRFSGRQFSNSRSEMNVSTLELGDSALYLCASSSGERYGYTFGSGTRLTVV.

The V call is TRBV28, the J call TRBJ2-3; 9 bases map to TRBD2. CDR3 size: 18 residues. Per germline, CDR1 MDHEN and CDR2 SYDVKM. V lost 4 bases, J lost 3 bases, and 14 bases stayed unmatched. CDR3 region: CASSSGVGGGAETDTQYF. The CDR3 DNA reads TGTGCCAGCAGTTCCGGTGTAGGCGGGGGGGCCGAGACAGATACGCAGTATTTT. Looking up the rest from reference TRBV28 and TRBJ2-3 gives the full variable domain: DVKVTQSSRYLVKRTGEKVFLECVQDMDHENMFWYRQDPGLGLRLIYFSYDVKMKEKGDIPEGYSVSREKKERFSLILESASTNQTSMYLCASSSGVGGGAETDTQYFGPGTRLTVL.

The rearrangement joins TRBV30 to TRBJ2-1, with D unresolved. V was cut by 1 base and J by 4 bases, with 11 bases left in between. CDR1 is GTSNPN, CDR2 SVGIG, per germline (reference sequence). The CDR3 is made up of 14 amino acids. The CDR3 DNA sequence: TGTGCCTGGAGTGGGGCCGAAGGATACAATGAGCAGTTCTTC. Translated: CAWSGAEGYNEQFF.

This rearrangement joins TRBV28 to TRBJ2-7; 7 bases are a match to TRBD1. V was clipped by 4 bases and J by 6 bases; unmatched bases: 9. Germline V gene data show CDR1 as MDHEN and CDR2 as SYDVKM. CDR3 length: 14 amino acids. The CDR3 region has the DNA TGTGCCAGCAGTTCCCCGGACAGGACACCCGAGCAGTACTTC. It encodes CASSSPDRTPEQYF.

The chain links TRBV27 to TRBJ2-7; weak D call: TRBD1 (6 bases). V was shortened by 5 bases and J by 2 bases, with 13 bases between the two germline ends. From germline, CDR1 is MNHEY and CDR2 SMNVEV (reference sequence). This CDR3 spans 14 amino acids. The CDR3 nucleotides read TGTGCCAGCAGTGCGTGGGGGCGCACCTACGAGCAGTACTTC. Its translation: CASSAWGRTYEQYF.

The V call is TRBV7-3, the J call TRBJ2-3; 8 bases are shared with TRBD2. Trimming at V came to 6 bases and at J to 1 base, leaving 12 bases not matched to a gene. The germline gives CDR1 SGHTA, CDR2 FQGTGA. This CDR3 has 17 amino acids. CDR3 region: CASSQVAGTAGTDTQYF. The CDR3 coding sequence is TGTGCCAGCAGTCAGGTAGCGGGGACGGCTGGCACAGATACGCAGTATTTT.

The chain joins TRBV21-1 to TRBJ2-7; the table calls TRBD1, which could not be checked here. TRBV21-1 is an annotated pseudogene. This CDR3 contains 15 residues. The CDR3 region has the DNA TGTGCCAGCAGGCCCCACAGGGGGCAGGAACGGGAGCAGTACTTC. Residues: CASRPHRGQEREQYF.

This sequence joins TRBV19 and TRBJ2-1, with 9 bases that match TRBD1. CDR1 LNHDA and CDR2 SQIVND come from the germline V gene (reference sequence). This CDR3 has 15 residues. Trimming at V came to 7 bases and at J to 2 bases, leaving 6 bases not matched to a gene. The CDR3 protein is CASTDTGGAYNEQFF. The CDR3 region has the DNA TGTGCCAGTACCGACACAGGGGGCGCCTACAATGAGCAGTTCTTC.

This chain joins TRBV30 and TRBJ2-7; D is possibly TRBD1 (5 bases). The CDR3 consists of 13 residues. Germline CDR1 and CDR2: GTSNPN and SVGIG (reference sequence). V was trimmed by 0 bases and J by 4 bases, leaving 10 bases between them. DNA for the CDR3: TGTGCCTGGAGTGTACAGGCAGGATACGAGCAGTACTTC. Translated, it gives CAWSVQAGYEQYF.

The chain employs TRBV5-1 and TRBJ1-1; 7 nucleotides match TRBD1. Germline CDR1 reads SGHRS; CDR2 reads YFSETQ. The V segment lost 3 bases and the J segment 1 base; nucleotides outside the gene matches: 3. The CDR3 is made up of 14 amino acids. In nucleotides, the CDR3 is TGCGCCAGCAGCTCGGGACAGCCGAACACTGAAGCTTTCTTT. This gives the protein CASSSGQPNTEAFF.